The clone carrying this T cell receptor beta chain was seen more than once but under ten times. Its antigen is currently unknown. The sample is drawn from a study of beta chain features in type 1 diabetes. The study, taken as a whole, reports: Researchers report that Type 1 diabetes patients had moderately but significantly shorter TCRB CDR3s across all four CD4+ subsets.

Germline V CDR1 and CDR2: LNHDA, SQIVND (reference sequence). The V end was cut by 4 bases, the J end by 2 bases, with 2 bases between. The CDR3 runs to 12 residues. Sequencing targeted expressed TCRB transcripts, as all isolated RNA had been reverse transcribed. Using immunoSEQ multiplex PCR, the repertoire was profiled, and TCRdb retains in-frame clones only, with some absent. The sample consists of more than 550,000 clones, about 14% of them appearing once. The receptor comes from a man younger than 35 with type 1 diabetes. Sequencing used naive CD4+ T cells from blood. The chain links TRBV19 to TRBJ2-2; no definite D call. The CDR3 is CASSTNTGELFF. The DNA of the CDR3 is TGTGCCAGTAGTACCAACACCGGGGAGCTGTTTTTT.